Listed here are 9 T cell receptor beta chains from one sample, sequenced in a study of blood T cells in healthy people across ages. Primed by a sample-barcoded 5' primer and a J-beta primer mix, a second PCR proceeded for about 6 to 11 cycles. TCRdb reprocessed the 5' RACE reads with MiXCR, giving one entry per CDR3 protein. Altogether hundreds of thousands of distinct CDR3 sequences are present, less than 45% being singletons, with the ten largest covering 25% to 35%. The sample consisted of blood. The receptors stem from a man older than 75 in good health.

The rearrangement joins TRBV18 to TRBJ2-3, with 8 bases matching TRBD2. With V trimmed by 0 bases and J by 0 bases, 5 bases remained unmatched. CDR1 and CDR2 from the germline V gene are KGHSH and LQKENI. The CDR3 covers 17 residues. The CDR3 loop is CASSPPRTSPSTDTQYF. CDR3 nucleotides: TGTGCCAGCTCACCACCCCGGACTAGCCCGAGCACAGATACGCAGTATTTT.

With regard to this clonotype: At one of its ends the junction is not consistent with the germline gene, which may arise from a read error. This chain links TRBV5-1 with TRBJ1-1, with D possibly being TRBD1 (6 bases). This CDR3 comprises 14 residues. The V gene's germline CDR1 is SGHRS and CDR2 YFSETQ. CDR3 sequence (DNA): TGCGCCAGCAGCTACGGACAGTCATACACTGAAACTTTCTTT. It yields the protein CASSYGQSYTETFF.

The V and J genes are TRBV9 and TRBJ1-6, with 9 positions matching TRBD1. The CDR3 is 21 residues long. Trimming at V came to 0 bases and at J to 0 bases, leaving 13 bases not matched to a gene. CDR1 SGDLS and CDR2 YYNGEE come from the germline V gene. CDR3 residues: CASSVEPGQGFTSSYNSPLHF. The CDR3 bases are TGTGCCAGCAGCGTAGAACCGGGACAGGGTTTTACGAGCTCCTATAATTCACCCCTCCACTTT.

This clonotype was detected ten times or more. The chain employs TRBV7-2 and TRBJ2-3, with D perhaps TRBD1 (6 bases). The V and J ends lost 5 bases and 3 bases respectively, with 24 bases between them. The CDR3 is 18 amino acids. Germline V gene lookup returns CDR1 SGHTA and CDR2 FQGNSA. The CDR3 is CASSLDGQSEVWTDTQYF. The CDR3 nucleotides read TGTGCCAGCAGCCTAGACGGACAGTCAGAGGTTTGGACAGATACGCAGTATTTT.

This chain uses TRBV12-3 or TRBV12-4 with TRBJ1-2; unclear D gene. There are 14 residues in the CDR3. The V end lost 5 bases, the J end lost 2 bases, and 12 bases lay between the germline ends. This CDR3 reads CASSPGRENYGYTF. In DNA, the CDR3 is TGTGCCAGCAGTCCTGGACGGGAGAACTATGGCTACACCTTC.

The V call is TRBV21-1, the J call TRBJ1-2; no DNA check was done on the table's D call, TRBD1. TRBV21-1 is a documented pseudogene. The CDR3 totals 16 residues. The CDR3 DNA reads TGTGCCAGCAGCACATTGGCCGGGACAGGGGGCGATGGCTACACCTTC. Amino acid sequence: CASSTLAGTGGDGYTF.

The chain joins TRBV6-2 or TRBV6-3 to TRBJ2-2; 7 nucleotides line up with TRBD2. J gave up 1 base and V 3 bases, and 5 bases lay outside the gene matches. Germline CDR1 MNHEY, CDR2 SVGEGT. The CDR3 runs to 16 residues. The CDR3 loop reads CASSYGGLLNTGELFF. CDR3 nucleotides: TGTGCCAGCAGTTATGGGGGACTACTGAACACCGGGGAGCTGTTTTTT.

Of note for this clonotype: An end of the junction differs from the germline gene, which may be a read error. The CDR3 loop is CASSSMIGRGNTDAQYF. CDR3 bases: TGTGCCAGCAGCTCTATGATTGGGCGGGGGAACACAGATGCGCAGTATTTT. V and J are TRBV7-2 and TRBJ2-3; 7 bases are shared with TRBD2. The V gene's germline CDR1 is SGHTA and CDR2 FQGNSA. CDR3 size: 17 residues.

This clonotype was recorded once. The chain carries TRBV12-3 or TRBV12-4 and TRBJ2-5, with D hard to call. The V gene lost 5 bases and the J gene lost 2 bases, with 12 bases spanning the gap. This CDR3 has 14 amino acids. The CDR3 region is CASSPGLGQETQYF. CDR3 in DNA: TGTGCCAGCAGTCCGGGCTTGGGGCAAGAGACCCAGTACTTC.